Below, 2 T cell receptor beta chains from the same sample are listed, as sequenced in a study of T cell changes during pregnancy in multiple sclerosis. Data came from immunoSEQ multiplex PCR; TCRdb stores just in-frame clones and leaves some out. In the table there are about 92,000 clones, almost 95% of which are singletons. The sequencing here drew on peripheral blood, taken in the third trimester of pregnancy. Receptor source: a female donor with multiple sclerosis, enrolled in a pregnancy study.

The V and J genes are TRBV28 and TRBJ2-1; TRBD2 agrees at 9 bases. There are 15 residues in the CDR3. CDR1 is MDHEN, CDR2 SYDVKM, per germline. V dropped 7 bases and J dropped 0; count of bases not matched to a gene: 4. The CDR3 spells CASISGSNSYNEQFF. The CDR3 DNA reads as TGTGCCAGCATTAGCGGGAGTAACTCCTACAATGAGCAGTTCTTC.

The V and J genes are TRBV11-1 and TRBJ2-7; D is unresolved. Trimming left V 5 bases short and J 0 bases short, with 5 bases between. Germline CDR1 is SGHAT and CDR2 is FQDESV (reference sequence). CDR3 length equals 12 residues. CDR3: CASSPFSYEQYF. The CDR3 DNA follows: TGTGCCAGCAGCCCCTTCTCCTACGAGCAGTACTTC.